This T cell receptor (beta chain) was sequenced in a study of blood T cell repertoires in COVID-19. About the study: Samples representing acute and convalescent COVID-19 were sourced from the United States, Italy and Spain. PBMCs, B-cell-depleted T cells, or T cells were the source of the cDNA or gDNA that made up the material.

In the original workflow: Nucleated cell counts were estimated from reference gene primer amplification. Produced via immunoSEQ multiplex PCR; TCRdb's table is partial and in-frame only. V, J and clone size were drawn from that table, and D and trimming were deduced from the DNA. This repertoire shows about 200,000 clones, almost 85% found once; its top ten account for about 7.3%. The sample was peripheral blood. The source is a woman between 45 and 60 years old with active or convalescent COVID-19.

CDR3 bases: TGTGCCAGTACCATAAAAACGCGGGAGAGGACATTCTTT. Translation gives CASTIKTRERTFF. This chain joins TRBV19 and TRBJ1-1; a possible D gene is TRBD1 (5 bases). Germline CDR1 reads LNHDA; CDR2 reads SQIVND (reference sequence). The V gene lost 7 bases and the J gene lost 14 bases, with 23 bases spanning the gap. The CDR3 is made up of 13 amino acids.